This TCR beta chain derives from a study of OX40 agonist ivuxolimab in advanced cancers. About the full investigation: Ivuxolimab was an agonistic, fully human IgG2 monoclonal antibody directed against OX40 (CD134), a costimulatory receptor. Of the roughly 52 dose-escalation patients, hepatocellular carcinoma was present in 19, melanoma in roughly 15, renal cell carcinoma in 9 and head and neck cancer in 9. Partial responses were achieved by three dose-escalation patients, of whom one had hepatocellular carcinoma and two had cutaneous melanoma. Intravenous ivuxolimab was administered to patients every 2 weeks at six dose levels: 0.01, 0.1, 0.3, 1.5, 3 and 10 mg/kg. Patients were allowed to have had prior anti-PD-1, anti-PD-L1 or anti-CTLA-4 therapy, and 40% of the dose-escalation patients had previously received checkpoint inhibitors. The monotherapy dose-escalation portion (N of about 49 patients) of the phase I ivuxolimab trial is reported in the paper. In the dose-escalation cohort, 82.7% of patients were male, and the mean age was approximately 60 years, with a range of about 20 to 79. Peripheral TCRbeta sequencing was intended to test whether TCR sequence diversity was altered and clonal T-cell expansion was caused by ivuxolimab. What the research found in general, with its limitations: After ivuxolimab, more expanded clones were found on average in CD8+ T cells than in CD4+ T cells. Clonal expansion of both CD4+ and CD8+ blood T cells was observed from baseline to week 6 at doses 0.1 to 3.0 mg/kg. In the 0.1-3.0 mg/kg groups, partial responders were among the patients with the lowest normalized peripheral clonal expansion, particularly in CD8+ T cells. Low levels of normalized T-cell clonal expansion were also seen in some patients who did not respond. Antigen specificity was not determined for the clonally expanded peripheral T cells.

Genomic DNA was isolated from the sorted cells so that the TCRbeta CDR3 region could be sequenced. The immunoSEQ Assay was used to sequence the TCRbeta CDR3 regions. The table was pulled from immuneACCESS by TCRdb, which kept in-frame rearrangements only. Such tables lose some clones; where checked, under half of the loss comes from unresolved V genes, and the rest has no known cause. Present in this sample are 60,000 or so clones, more than 75% of which were seen just once. 2.6% of the sample rests with the top ten. This clone was observed a single time. Its antigen remains unidentified. Nothing much larger sits one base from this clone, and base qualities are not available. Patients with autoimmune disease history or receiving systemic immunosuppression were excluded from the trial. Peripheral blood for TCR sequencing was collected from all dose cohorts at baseline, on cycle 4 day 1, and on cycle 7 day 1. Samples were obtained from an open-label, multicenter, first-in-human phase I dose-escalation trial of ivuxolimab. Adults with locally advanced or metastatic melanoma, renal cell carcinoma, hepatocellular carcinoma or head and neck squamous cell carcinoma were enrolled in the trial. CD4+ and CD8+ T cells were sorted separately from peripheral blood before TCR sequencing.

The germline V gene gives CDR1 as MNHNS and CDR2 as SASEGT. From the cysteine through the phenylalanine, the CDR3 covers 15 amino acids. The retained sequence is limited to the CDR3, 45 bases, with the frame set at the first base. The germline V and J ends show losses of 7 bases and 1 base respectively, and no gene match explains 6 bases of the junction. The chain links TRBV6-1 with TRBJ1-1; 10 central nucleotides agree with TRBD1. The sequences come from CD4+ or CD8+ T cells sorted from blood, collected in a trial of the OX40 agonist ivuxolimab. The receptor was isolated from an adult with an advanced solid tumor such as melanoma, head and neck, liver or kidney cancer. The DNA sequence is as follows: TGTGCCAGCAACCTTGGACAGGGGGGGAACACTGAAGCTTTCTTT. This sequence encodes CASNLGQGGNTEAFF.